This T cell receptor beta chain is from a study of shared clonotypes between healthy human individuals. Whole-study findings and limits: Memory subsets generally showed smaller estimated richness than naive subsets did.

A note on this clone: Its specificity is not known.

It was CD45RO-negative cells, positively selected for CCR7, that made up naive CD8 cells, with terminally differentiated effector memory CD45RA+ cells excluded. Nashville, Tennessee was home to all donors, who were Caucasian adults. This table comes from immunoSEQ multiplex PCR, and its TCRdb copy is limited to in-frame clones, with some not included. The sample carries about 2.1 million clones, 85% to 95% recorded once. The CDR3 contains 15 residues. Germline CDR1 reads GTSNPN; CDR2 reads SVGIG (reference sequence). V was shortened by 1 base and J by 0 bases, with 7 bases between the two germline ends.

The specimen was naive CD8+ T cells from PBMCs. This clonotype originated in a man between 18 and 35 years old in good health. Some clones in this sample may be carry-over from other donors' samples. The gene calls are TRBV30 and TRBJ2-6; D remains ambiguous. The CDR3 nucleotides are TGTGCCTGGAGTGAGGGAATCTCTGGGGCCAACGTCCTGACTTTC. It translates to CAWSEGISGANVLTF. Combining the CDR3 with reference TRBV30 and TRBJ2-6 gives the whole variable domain SQTIHQWPATLVQPVGSPLSLECTVEGTSNPNLYWYRQAAGRGLQLLFYSVGIGQISSEVPQNLSASRPQDRQFILSSKKLLLSDSGFYLCAWSEGISGANVLTFGAGSRLTVL.